This is a list of T cell receptor beta chains from one sample in a study of T cell repertoires in cytomegalovirus infection. No antigen has been assigned to these receptors. Via MiXCR, TCRdb re-called the reads, giving one row per CDR3 protein. The data contain fewer than 650,000 distinct CDR3 sequences, over 35% of them singletons. The material was cultured PBMCs, obtained from culture after CMV antigen stimulation. Source of these receptors: a human donor in good health (CMV status not recorded). Some clones in this sample may be carry-over from other donors' samples. The CDR3 runs from the conserved cysteine through the conserved F or W. A D gene is named only where the DNA matches it firmly. Where a row states a size, it is once, few, many or the class of an expanded clone; other rows omit it.

j_gene	v_gene	abundance	d_gene	CDR3aa	CDR3nt
TRBJ2-7	TRBV7-2	few	-	CASSRETTSSYEQYF	TGTGCCAGCAGCCGTGAGACTACCTCCTCCTACGAGCAGTACTTC
TRBJ2-2	TRBV7-2	-	-	CASSPRGYFGELFF	TGTGCCAGCAGCCCCCGCGGGTACTTCGGGGAGCTGTTTTTT
TRBJ1-1	TRBV12-3/TRBV12-4	few	TRBD1	CASTTRGVFTEAFF	TGTGCCAGCACCACCAGGGGGGTCTTCACTGAAGCTTTCTTT
TRBJ2-5	TRBV20-1	-	TRBD2	CSAYEGGYLQETQYF	TGCAGTGCGTATGAGGGAGGGTATCTCCAAGAGACCCAGTACTTC
TRBJ2-7	TRBV7-9	-	TRBD2	CASSLAFKTSGRYEQYF	TGTGCCAGCAGCTTAGCGTTTAAGACTAGCGGGAGATACGAGCAGTACTTC
TRBJ1-2	TRBV29-1	-	-	CSARTWSTYGYTF	TGCAGCGCCCGGACCTGGTCGACATATGGCTACACCTTC
TRBJ2-3	TRBV5-1	-	TRBD2	CASSWGTSGITDTQYF	TGCGCCAGCAGCTGGGGGACTAGCGGAATTACAGATACGCAGTATTTT
TRBJ1-1	TRBV6-8	-	TRBD1	CASRRDRGRDTEAFF	TGTGCCAGCAGACGGGACAGGGGTCGGGACACTGAAGCTTTCTTT
TRBJ2-1	TRBV4-2	-	-	CASSFGSSSGGTYNEQFF	TGTGCCAGCAGCTTCGGTTCAAGTAGCGGCGGGACCTACAATGAGCAGTTCTTC
TRBJ2-7	TRBV4-2	-	-	CASSQDSRVRRNEQYF	TGTGCCAGCAGCCAAGATTCAAGGGTTCGGAGAAACGAGCAGTACTTC
TRBJ1-2	TRBV10-3	-	-	CAISESEVLYGYTF	TGTGCCATCAGTGAGTCCGAGGTTTTGTATGGCTACACCTTC
TRBJ2-1	TRBV7-8	few	-	CATHAGREGGRNEQFF	TGTGCCACGCACGCGGGAAGGGAGGGGGGGCGGAATGAGCAGTTCTTC
TRBJ2-7	TRBV12-3/TRBV12-4	-	-	CASSQGQRYEQYF	TGTGCCAGCAGCCAAGGACAGCGATACGAGCAGTACTTC
TRBJ1-1	TRBV7-8	-	TRBD1	CASSLMGQGPTEAFF	TGTGCCAGCAGCTTAATGGGACAGGGCCCCACTGAAGCTTTCTTT
TRBJ2-1	TRBV15	-	-	CATSRDYELSSYNEQFF	TGTGCCACCAGCAGAGATTACGAGCTAAGCTCCTACAATGAGCAGTTCTTC
TRBJ1-1	TRBV6-2/TRBV6-3	-	TRBD1	CASKGAGPAEAFF	TGTGCCAGCAAGGGGGCAGGTCCCGCTGAAGCTTTCTTT
TRBJ1-5	TRBV12-3/TRBV12-4	few	-	CASSNSDQPQHF	TGTGCCAGCAGTAACAGCGATCAGCCCCAGCATTTT
TRBJ2-1	TRBV7-2	few	-	CASSSYTGPNNEQFF	TGTGCCAGCAGCTCCTACACGGGCCCCAACAATGAGCAGTTCTTC
TRBJ2-2	TRBV4-3	-	-	CASRLGGAGELFF	TGCGCCAGCAGACTCGGAGGTGCCGGGGAGCTGTTTTTT
TRBJ2-4	TRBV19	-	-	CASTSSSVAKNIQYF	TGTGCCAGTACCTCATCATCGGTAGCCAAAAACATTCAGTACTTC
TRBJ1-1	TRBV4-1	-	-	CASSQDPMGVSEAFF	TGCGCCAGCAGCCAAGATCCCATGGGGGTTTCTGAAGCTTTCTTT
TRBJ2-3	TRBV19	-	-	CASSILGLTDTQYF	TGTGCCAGTAGTATTCTAGGGTTGACAGATACGCAGTATTTT
TRBJ2-1	TRBV4-3	-	-	CASSQVRTRLASSYNEQFF	TGCGCCAGCAGCCAAGTTAGGACCAGGCTTGCGAGCTCCTACAATGAGCAGTTCTTC
TRBJ2-5	TRBV6-1	-	-	CASSERQTEGETQYF	TGTGCCAGCAGTGAAAGACAGACAGAGGGAGAGACCCAGTACTTC
TRBJ1-5	TRBV24-1	-	TRBD1	CATSDSGGDQPQHF	TGTGCCACCAGTGATTCAGGGGGGGATCAGCCCCAGCATTTT
TRBJ2-2	TRBV9	-	-	CASSVASSRGELFF	TGTGCCAGCAGCGTAGCCTCATCAAGAGGGGAGCTGTTTTTT
TRBJ2-7	TRBV12-3/TRBV12-4	few	-	CASSWGPRRDSGPGYEQYF	TGTGCCAGCAGTTGGGGCCCCAGGCGTGACTCCGGTCCGGGCTACGAGCAGTACTTC
TRBJ2-3	TRBV12-3/TRBV12-4	-	TRBD2	CASSYSRGYLDTQYF	TGTGCCAGCAGTTACTCGCGGGGGTACCTAGATACGCAGTATTTT
TRBJ2-1	TRBV4-1	few	-	CASSQVYDFGNNEQFF	TGCGCCAGCAGCCAAGTTTACGATTTTGGCAACAATGAGCAGTTCTTC
TRBJ2-3	TRBV5-5	-	-	CASSLEVGTDTQYF	TGTGCCAGCAGCTTGGAGGTGGGGACAGATACGCAGTATTTT
TRBJ2-5	TRBV7-2	many	-	CASSPWTRQETQYF	TGTGCCAGCAGCCCCTGGACTCGGCAAGAGACCCAGTACTTC
TRBJ1-1	TRBV7-2	few	TRBD1	CASSLGGSGGGGAFF	TGTGCCAGCAGCTTAGGGGGGTCAGGGGGCGGTGGGGCTTTCTTT
TRBJ2-1	TRBV6-1	few	-	CASSVYYHNEQFF	TGTGCCAGCAGTGTTTACTACCACAATGAGCAGTTCTTC
TRBJ2-3	TRBV7-6	-	-	CASSITSTDTQYF	TGTGCCAGCAGCATCACTTCCACAGATACGCAGTATTTT
TRBJ2-5	TRBV4-3	once	TRBD1	CASSQDGDSRETQYF	TGCGCCAGCAGCCAAGATGGGGACAGTCGAGAGACCCAGTACTTC
TRBJ1-6	TRBV5-4	-	-	CASSEQNSPLHF	TGTGCCAGCAGCGAACAGAATTCACCCCTCCACTTT
TRBJ2-2	TRBV12-3/TRBV12-4	-	-	CASRFSWNTGELFF	TGTGCCAGCAGATTTAGCTGGAACACCGGGGAGCTGTTTTTT
TRBJ2-7	TRBV2	-	-	CASRASAARFVYEQYF	TGTGCCAGCAGAGCTAGCGCAGCCCGGTTCGTCTACGAGCAGTACTTC